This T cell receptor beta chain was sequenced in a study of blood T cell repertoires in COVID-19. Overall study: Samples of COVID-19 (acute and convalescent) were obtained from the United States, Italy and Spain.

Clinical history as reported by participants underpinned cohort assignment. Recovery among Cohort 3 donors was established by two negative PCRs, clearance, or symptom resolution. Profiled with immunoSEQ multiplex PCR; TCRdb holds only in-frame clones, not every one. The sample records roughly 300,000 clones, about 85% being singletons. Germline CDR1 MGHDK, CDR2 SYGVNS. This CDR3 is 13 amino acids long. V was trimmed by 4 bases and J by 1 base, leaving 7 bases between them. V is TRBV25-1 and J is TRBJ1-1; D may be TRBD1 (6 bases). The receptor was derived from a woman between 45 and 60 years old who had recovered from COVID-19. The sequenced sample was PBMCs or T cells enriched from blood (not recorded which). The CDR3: CASSGTANTEAFF. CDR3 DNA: TGTGCCAGCAGTGGGACAGCGAACACTGAAGCTTTCTTT.